The 16 T cell receptor beta chains given below trace back to one sample, sequenced in a study of shared clonotypes between healthy human individuals. Some clones are missing from TCRdb's copy, which holds only in-frame ones; the method was immunoSEQ multiplex PCR. The sample holds 2 million to 2.5 million clones, around 90% seen once. Material: naive CD4+ T cells from PBMCs. The subset here: CD45RA+ positively selected. These receptor sequences come from a man aged 18 to 35 in good health. Some clones in this sample may be carry-over from other donors' samples.

The gene calls are TRBV11-1 and TRBJ2-2; no reliable D call. Germline CDR1 is SGHAT and CDR2 is FQDESV (reference sequence). CDR3 length equals 13 residues. V gave up 1 base and J gave up 3 bases, with 3 bases separating them. This CDR3 is CASSLDYTGELFF. The CDR3 DNA sequence: TGTGCCAGCAGCTTAGACTACACCGGGGAGCTGTTTTTT.

The V gene is TRBV14, the J gene TRBJ1-3; no firm D call. This CDR3 is built from 13 residues. Per the germline V gene, CDR1 is SGHDN and CDR2 is FVKESK. Trimming took 1 base from V and 7 from J, leaving 8 bases between them. Here the CDR3 reads CASSQAGSNTIYF. The CDR3 DNA follows: TGTGCCAGCAGCCAAGCGGGGAGTAACACCATATATTTT. The entire variable domain, with the rest obtained from reference TRBV14 and TRBJ1-3, is as follows: EAGVTQFPSHSVIEKGQTVTLRCDPISGHDNLYWYRRVMGKEIKFLLHFVKESKQDESGMPNNRFLAERTGGTYSTLKVQPAELEDSGVYFCASSQAGSNTIYFGEGSWLTVV.

J is TRBJ2-1 and V is TRBV30; D could derive from TRBD1 or TRBD2 (6 bases each). In germline, CDR1 is GTSNPN, CDR2 SVGIG (reference sequence). V lost 2 bases and J lost 10, with 9 bases in between. The CDR3 sequence is 11 residues long. CDR3 loop: CAWSPGGEQFF. CDR3 DNA: TGTGCCTGGAGTCCCGGGGGCGAGCAGTTCTTC.

As regards this clone: At the DNA level, this CDR3 is encoded by other sequences in the same sample as well. V is TRBV10-3 and J is TRBJ2-3, with D perhaps matching TRBD2 (5 bases). Germline CDR1 reads ENHRY; CDR2 reads SYGVKD. Trimming left V 6 bases short and J 1 base short, with 8 bases between. This CDR3 contains 13 residues. The CDR3 DNA follows: TGTGCCATCAGGGCCGGGGGCACAGATACGCAGTATTTT. Protein sequence: CAIRAGGTDTQYF.

The chain links TRBV7-7 to TRBJ2-1; 9 bases are a match to TRBD2. CDR1 SSHAT and CDR2 FNYEAQ come from the germline V gene (reference sequence). Germline trimming cut 1 base from V and 8 bases from J; bases unmatched to any gene: 6. The CDR3 contains 15 residues. CDR3 DNA: TGTGCCAGCAGCTTAGGGGCGGGAGGGCCCTATGAGCAGTTCTTC. Translation gives CASSLGAGGPYEQFF.

The chain recombines TRBV28 with TRBJ2-2; D possibly corresponds to TRBD2 (5 bases). Per germline, CDR1 MDHEN and CDR2 SYDVKM. V was cut by 3 bases and J by 2 bases, with 10 bases left in between. The CDR3 is 15 amino acids. The CDR3 spells CASSFSLDNTGELFF. CDR3 DNA: TGTGCCAGCAGTTTCTCACTAGATAACACCGGGGAGCTGTTTTTT.

V and J are TRBV5-4 and TRBJ1-6, with D maybe TRBD1 (6 bases). Germline loops: CDR1 SGHNT, CDR2 YYREEE (reference sequence). The CDR3 runs to 16 residues. V was cut by 2 bases and J by 10 bases, with 19 bases left in between. DNA for the CDR3: TGTGCCAGCAGCTTACGACCGACAGGTGCCGACTCACCCCTCCACTTT. Protein sequence: CASSLRPTGADSPLHF.

The CDR3 bases are TGTGCCAGCAGTTACACATGGGACAGCGGAGGCACCTTC. This encodes CASSYTWDSGGTF. The gene calls are TRBV6-6 and TRBJ1-2; 7 bases are shared with TRBD1. This CDR3 comprises 13 residues. Germline trimming cut 2 bases from V and 13 bases from J; bases unmatched to any gene: 10. Germline values: CDR1 MNHNY, CDR2 SVGAGI (reference sequence).

The chain joins TRBV5-6 to TRBJ2-1; TRBD2 matches at 10 bases. CDR1 SGHDT and CDR2 YYEEEE come from the germline V gene. The CDR3 runs 19 residues. The V gene end was trimmed by 1 base and the J gene end by 1 base; junction bases not matched to a gene: 11. CDR3 amino acids: CASSLFLASGSESYNEQFF. CDR3 in DNA: TGTGCCAGCAGCTTGTTTTTGGCTAGCGGGAGTGAGTCCTACAATGAGCAGTTCTTC. Supplemented by reference TRBV5-6 and TRBJ2-1, the full variable domain reads DAGVTQSPTHLIKTRGQQVTLRCSPKSGHDTVSWYQQALGQGPQFIFQYYEEEERQRGNFPDRFSGHQFPNYSSELNVNALLLGDSALYLCASSLFLASGSESYNEQFFGPGTRLTVL.

The J gene is TRBJ2-5, the V gene TRBV5-8; perhaps TRBD1 as D (6 bases). Germline lookup yields CDR1 SGHTS and CDR2 YDEGEE. With 4 bases removed from V and 7 bases from J, the gap between germline ends came to 17 bases. The CDR3 contains 14 residues. Here the CDR3 reads CASSAGQLSGTQYF. CDR3 nucleotide sequence: TGTGCCAGCAGCGCCGGACAGTTGTCGGGGACCCAGTACTTC.

This clone was recorded only once. CDR3: CASSLHGASASYEQYF. The CDR3 DNA follows: TGTGCCAGCAGTTTACACGGGGCCTCAGCTTCCTACGAGCAGTACTTC. The rearrangement uses TRBV27 and TRBJ2-7, with D perhaps assigned TRBD1 or TRBD2 (5 bases each). Between the trimmed V and J ends, which lost 2 bases and 1 base, there was a span of 15 bases. CDR3 size: 16 residues. Germline-derived CDR1 and CDR2 are MNHEY and SMNVEV (reference sequence).

In DNA form, the CDR3 reads TGTGCCAGCTCACTTCAGCAGAATCAGCCCCAGCATTTT. This translates into CASSLQQNQPQHF. The chain is built from TRBV18 and TRBJ1-5; D is ambiguous. The CDR3 sequence is 13 residues long. Trimming stripped 4 bases from V and 4 bases from J, with 8 bases between. Germline CDR1 reads KGHSH; CDR2 reads LQKENI.

The gene calls are TRBV28 and TRBJ2-7, with no clear D. Trimming took off 6 bases at V and 6 bases at J, with 12 bases between the two ends. This CDR3 spans 12 amino acids. Germline V CDR1 and CDR2: MDHEN, SYDVKM. CDR3 sequence (DNA): TGTGCCAGCAGGCTCTCCCTGGGCGAGCAGTACTTC. As protein: CASRLSLGEQYF.

This clone was seen once. The J gene is TRBJ2-6, the V gene TRBV19, with no clear D. This CDR3 has 14 amino acids. Trimming left V 6 bases short and J 2 bases short, with 8 bases between. Germline CDR1 reads LNHDA; CDR2 reads SQIVND (reference sequence). The CDR3 protein is CASSRQAGANVLTF. CDR3 nucleotide sequence: TGTGCCAGTAGCCGGCAGGCTGGGGCCAACGTCCTGACTTTC. Variable domain in full (rest from reference TRBV19 and TRBJ2-6): DGGITQSPKYLFRKEGQNVTLSCEQNLNHDAMYWYRQDPGQGLRLIYYSQIVNDFQKGDIAEGYSVSREKKESFPLTVTSAQKNPTAFYLCASSRQAGANVLTFGAGSRLTVL.

This rearrangement joins TRBV27 to TRBJ1-1; possible D gene TRBD1, 5 bases. In germline, CDR1 is MNHEY, CDR2 SMNVEV (reference sequence). V was cut by 5 bases and J by 4 bases, with 11 bases left in between. The CDR3 is made up of 13 amino acids. The CDR3 DNA follows: TGTGCCAGCAGTGGGGCCTTGACCACTGAAGCTTTCTTT. This encodes CASSGALTTEAFF.

This sequence joins TRBV18 and TRBJ2-5; D may be TRBD2 (5 bases). Looked up from germline, CDR1 is KGHSH and CDR2 is LQKENI. This CDR3 contains 21 residues. V shed 6 bases and J shed 5 bases, with 37 bases lying between them. The CDR3 spells CASSPPLVVSSLTRETETQYF. The DNA of the CDR3 is TGTGCCAGCTCGCCCCCCCTCGTGGTTTCTTCCTTAACTAGAGAGACGGAGACCCAGTACTTC.